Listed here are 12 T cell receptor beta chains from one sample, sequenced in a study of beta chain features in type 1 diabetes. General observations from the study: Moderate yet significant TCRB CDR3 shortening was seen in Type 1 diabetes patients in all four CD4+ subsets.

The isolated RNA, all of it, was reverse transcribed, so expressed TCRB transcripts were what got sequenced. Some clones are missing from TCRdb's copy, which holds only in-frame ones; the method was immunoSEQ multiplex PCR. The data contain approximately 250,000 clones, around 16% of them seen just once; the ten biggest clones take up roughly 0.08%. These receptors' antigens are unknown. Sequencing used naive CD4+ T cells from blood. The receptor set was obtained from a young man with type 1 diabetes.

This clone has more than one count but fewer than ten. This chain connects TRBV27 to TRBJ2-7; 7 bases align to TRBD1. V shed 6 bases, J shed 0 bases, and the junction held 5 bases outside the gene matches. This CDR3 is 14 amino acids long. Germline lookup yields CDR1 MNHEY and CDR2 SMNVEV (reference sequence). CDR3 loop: CASSNDRDSYEQYF. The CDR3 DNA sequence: TGTGCCAGCAGCAATGACAGGGACTCCTACGAGCAGTACTTC.

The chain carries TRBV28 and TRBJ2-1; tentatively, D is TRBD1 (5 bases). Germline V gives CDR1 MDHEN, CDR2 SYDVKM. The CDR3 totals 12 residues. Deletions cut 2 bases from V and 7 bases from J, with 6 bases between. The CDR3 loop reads CASSLQGNEQFF. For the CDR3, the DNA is TGTGCCAGCAGTTTACAGGGTAATGAGCAGTTCTTC.

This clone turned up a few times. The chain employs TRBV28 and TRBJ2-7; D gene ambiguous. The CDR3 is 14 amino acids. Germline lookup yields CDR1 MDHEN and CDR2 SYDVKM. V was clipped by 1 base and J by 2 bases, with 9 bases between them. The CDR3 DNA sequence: TGTGCCAGCAGTTTATCACAGAGTACCTACGAGCAGTACTTC. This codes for CASSLSQSTYEQYF.

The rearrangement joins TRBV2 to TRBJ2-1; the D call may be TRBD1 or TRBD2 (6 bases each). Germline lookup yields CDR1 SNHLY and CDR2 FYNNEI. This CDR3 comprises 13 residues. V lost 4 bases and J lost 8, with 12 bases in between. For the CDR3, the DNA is TGTGCCAGCAGTGTGCACAGGGAGGATGAGCAGTTCTTC. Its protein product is CASSVHREDEQFF.

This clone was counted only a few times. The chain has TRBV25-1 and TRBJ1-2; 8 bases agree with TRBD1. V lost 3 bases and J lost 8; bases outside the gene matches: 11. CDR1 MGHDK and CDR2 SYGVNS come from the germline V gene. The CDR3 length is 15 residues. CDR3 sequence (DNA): TGTGCCAGCAGTGACTACCGGACAGGGAGCGACGGCTACACCTTC. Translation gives CASSDYRTGSDGYTF.

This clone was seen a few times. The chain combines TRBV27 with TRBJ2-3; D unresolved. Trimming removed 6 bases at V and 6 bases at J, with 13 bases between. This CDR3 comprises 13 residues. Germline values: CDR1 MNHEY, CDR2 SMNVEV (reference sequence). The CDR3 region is CASRYRDRDTQYF. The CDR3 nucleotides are TGTGCCAGCAGGTACAGAGACCGTGATACGCAGTATTTT.

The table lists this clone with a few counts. CDR3 in amino acids: CASSDRSGGRDTGELFF. The CDR3 DNA follows: TGTGCCAGCAGTGACCGTTCAGGGGGAAGGGACACCGGGGAGCTGTTTTTT. The chain is built from TRBV25-1 and TRBJ2-2; 7 bases align to TRBD1. The CDR3 has 17 residues. The V and J ends lost 3 bases and 3 bases, in that order; junction bases with no gene match: 10. Per the germline V gene, CDR1 is MGHDK and CDR2 is SYGVNS.

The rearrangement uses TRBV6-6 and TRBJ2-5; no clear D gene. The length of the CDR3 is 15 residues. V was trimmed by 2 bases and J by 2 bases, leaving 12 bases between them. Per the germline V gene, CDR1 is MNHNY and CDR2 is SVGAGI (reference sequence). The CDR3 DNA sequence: TGTGCCAGCAGTTACGGGGTGGCAGTTCAAGAGACCCAGTACTTC. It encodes CASSYGVAVQETQYF.

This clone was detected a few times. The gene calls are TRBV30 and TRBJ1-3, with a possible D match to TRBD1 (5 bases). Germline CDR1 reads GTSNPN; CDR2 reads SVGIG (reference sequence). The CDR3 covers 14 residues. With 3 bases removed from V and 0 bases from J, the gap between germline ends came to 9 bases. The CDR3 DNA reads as TGTGCCTGGAGCCCAGGGATCTCTGGAAACACCATATATTTT. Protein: CAWSPGISGNTIYF.

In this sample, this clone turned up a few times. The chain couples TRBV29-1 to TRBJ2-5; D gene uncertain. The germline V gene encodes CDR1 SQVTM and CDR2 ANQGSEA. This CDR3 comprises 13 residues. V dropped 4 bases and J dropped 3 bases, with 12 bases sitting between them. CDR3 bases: TGCAGCGTTGGAAGACTCCCTGAAGAGACCCAGTACTTC. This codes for CSVGRLPEETQYF.

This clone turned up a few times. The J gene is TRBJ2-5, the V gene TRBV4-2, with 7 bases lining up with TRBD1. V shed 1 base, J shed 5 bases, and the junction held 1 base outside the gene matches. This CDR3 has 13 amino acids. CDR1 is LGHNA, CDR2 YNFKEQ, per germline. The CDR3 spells CASSQGRGETQYF. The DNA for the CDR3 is TGTGCCAGCAGCCAAGGCAGGGGGGAGACCCAGTACTTC.

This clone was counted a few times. The CDR3 DNA follows: TGTGCCAGCAGCCCCCAGGGCGGGAGAGGACAGGACATTCAGTACTTC. It is translated as CASSPQGGRGQDIQYF. This chain connects TRBV7-9 to TRBJ2-4; the D gene could be TRBD1 or TRBD2 (7 bases each). The CDR3 covers 16 residues. Germline CDR1 SEHNR, CDR2 FQNEAQ (reference sequence). The V end was cut by 5 bases, the J end by 8 bases, with 22 bases between.